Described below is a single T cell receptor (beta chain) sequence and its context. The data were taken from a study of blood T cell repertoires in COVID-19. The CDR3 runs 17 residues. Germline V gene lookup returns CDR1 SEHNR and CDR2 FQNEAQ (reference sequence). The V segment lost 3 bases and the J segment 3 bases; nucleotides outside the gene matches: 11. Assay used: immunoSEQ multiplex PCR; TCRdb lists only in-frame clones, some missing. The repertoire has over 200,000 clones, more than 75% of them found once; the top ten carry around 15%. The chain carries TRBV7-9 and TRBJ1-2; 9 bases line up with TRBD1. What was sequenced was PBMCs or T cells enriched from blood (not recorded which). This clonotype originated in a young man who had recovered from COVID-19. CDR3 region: CASSFRTGGRRDYGYTF. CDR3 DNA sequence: TGTGCCAGCAGCTTTCGAACAGGGGGCCGACGAGACTATGGCTACACCTTC.